Detailed here is one T cell receptor beta chain. This receptor's antigen is unknown. There are no base qualities to consult, and no much larger clone falls within one base. This record comes from a study of T cell changes during pregnancy in multiple sclerosis (dated by TCRdb to about 2019). Study-wide context: The study examined how the T cell repertoire changed over the course of pregnancy in women with multiple sclerosis.

Libraries were prepared through the immunoSEQ multiplex PCR assay. Drawn from immuneACCESS, this table holds only the in-frame rearrangements with V and J called that TCRdb kept. Clones are partly lost; checked studies trace under half to an unresolved V gene and leave the rest unexplained. The sample table lists about 83,000 clones, roughly nine tenths of them with a count of one. Of the sample, 3% to 4% falls within the top ten clones. The material was PBMCs, obtained in the first trimester of pregnancy. The clonotype originates from a female donor in good health, serving as a control in a pregnancy study. Some clones in this sample may be carry-over from other donors' samples.

The DNA reads as follows: TGTGCCACCAGCTCCCTAGAGACCCAGTACTTC. This is translated as CATSSLETQYF. The chain links TRBV15 with TRBJ2-5; the D gene remains uncertain. CDR1 and CDR2 are read off the germline V gene (reference sequence) as LNHNV and YYDKDF. V gives up 5 bases and J gives up 4 bases, and the segment between their germline ends measures 5 bases. From the cysteine through the phenylalanine, the CDR3 covers 11 amino acids. Only the CDR3 DNA stays, 33 bases, in frame from base 1.